This T cell receptor beta chain was recorded in a study of T cell responses to AZD1222 COVID-19 vaccine. Study-level findings and limits: White British ancestry dominated among donors, who included more females, and clonal diversity was possibly underestimated. Two AZD1222 doses significantly raised spike-specific TCR breadth and depth over controls.

Germline CDR1 is SGHRS and CDR2 is YFSETQ. V gave up 4 bases and J gave up 5 bases, with 18 bases separating them. This CDR3 contains 15 residues. Regarding this clone: Its target is unknown.

Sequencing used immunoSEQ multiplex PCR; TCRdb keeps in-frame clones, though not all of them. Of about 93,000 clones listed, around 92% are singletons. The TCR comes from an adult in good health. The chain joins TRBV5-1 to TRBJ2-5, with TRBD1 as a possible D gene (7 bases). Sequenced material: peripheral blood, taken on day 0 of MenACWY control vaccination. For the CDR3, the DNA is TGCGCCAGCAGCACAGGGGACTCTAGGGGGGAGACCCAGTACTTC. Translating it yields CASSTGDSRGETQYF. The whole variable domain, remainder taken from reference TRBV5-1 and TRBJ2-5, is KAGVTQTPRYLIKTRGQQVTLSCSPISGHRSVSWYQQTPGQGLQFLFEYFSETQRNKGNFPGRFSGRQFSNSRSEMNVSTLELGDSALYLCASSTGDSRGETQYFGPGTRLLVL.